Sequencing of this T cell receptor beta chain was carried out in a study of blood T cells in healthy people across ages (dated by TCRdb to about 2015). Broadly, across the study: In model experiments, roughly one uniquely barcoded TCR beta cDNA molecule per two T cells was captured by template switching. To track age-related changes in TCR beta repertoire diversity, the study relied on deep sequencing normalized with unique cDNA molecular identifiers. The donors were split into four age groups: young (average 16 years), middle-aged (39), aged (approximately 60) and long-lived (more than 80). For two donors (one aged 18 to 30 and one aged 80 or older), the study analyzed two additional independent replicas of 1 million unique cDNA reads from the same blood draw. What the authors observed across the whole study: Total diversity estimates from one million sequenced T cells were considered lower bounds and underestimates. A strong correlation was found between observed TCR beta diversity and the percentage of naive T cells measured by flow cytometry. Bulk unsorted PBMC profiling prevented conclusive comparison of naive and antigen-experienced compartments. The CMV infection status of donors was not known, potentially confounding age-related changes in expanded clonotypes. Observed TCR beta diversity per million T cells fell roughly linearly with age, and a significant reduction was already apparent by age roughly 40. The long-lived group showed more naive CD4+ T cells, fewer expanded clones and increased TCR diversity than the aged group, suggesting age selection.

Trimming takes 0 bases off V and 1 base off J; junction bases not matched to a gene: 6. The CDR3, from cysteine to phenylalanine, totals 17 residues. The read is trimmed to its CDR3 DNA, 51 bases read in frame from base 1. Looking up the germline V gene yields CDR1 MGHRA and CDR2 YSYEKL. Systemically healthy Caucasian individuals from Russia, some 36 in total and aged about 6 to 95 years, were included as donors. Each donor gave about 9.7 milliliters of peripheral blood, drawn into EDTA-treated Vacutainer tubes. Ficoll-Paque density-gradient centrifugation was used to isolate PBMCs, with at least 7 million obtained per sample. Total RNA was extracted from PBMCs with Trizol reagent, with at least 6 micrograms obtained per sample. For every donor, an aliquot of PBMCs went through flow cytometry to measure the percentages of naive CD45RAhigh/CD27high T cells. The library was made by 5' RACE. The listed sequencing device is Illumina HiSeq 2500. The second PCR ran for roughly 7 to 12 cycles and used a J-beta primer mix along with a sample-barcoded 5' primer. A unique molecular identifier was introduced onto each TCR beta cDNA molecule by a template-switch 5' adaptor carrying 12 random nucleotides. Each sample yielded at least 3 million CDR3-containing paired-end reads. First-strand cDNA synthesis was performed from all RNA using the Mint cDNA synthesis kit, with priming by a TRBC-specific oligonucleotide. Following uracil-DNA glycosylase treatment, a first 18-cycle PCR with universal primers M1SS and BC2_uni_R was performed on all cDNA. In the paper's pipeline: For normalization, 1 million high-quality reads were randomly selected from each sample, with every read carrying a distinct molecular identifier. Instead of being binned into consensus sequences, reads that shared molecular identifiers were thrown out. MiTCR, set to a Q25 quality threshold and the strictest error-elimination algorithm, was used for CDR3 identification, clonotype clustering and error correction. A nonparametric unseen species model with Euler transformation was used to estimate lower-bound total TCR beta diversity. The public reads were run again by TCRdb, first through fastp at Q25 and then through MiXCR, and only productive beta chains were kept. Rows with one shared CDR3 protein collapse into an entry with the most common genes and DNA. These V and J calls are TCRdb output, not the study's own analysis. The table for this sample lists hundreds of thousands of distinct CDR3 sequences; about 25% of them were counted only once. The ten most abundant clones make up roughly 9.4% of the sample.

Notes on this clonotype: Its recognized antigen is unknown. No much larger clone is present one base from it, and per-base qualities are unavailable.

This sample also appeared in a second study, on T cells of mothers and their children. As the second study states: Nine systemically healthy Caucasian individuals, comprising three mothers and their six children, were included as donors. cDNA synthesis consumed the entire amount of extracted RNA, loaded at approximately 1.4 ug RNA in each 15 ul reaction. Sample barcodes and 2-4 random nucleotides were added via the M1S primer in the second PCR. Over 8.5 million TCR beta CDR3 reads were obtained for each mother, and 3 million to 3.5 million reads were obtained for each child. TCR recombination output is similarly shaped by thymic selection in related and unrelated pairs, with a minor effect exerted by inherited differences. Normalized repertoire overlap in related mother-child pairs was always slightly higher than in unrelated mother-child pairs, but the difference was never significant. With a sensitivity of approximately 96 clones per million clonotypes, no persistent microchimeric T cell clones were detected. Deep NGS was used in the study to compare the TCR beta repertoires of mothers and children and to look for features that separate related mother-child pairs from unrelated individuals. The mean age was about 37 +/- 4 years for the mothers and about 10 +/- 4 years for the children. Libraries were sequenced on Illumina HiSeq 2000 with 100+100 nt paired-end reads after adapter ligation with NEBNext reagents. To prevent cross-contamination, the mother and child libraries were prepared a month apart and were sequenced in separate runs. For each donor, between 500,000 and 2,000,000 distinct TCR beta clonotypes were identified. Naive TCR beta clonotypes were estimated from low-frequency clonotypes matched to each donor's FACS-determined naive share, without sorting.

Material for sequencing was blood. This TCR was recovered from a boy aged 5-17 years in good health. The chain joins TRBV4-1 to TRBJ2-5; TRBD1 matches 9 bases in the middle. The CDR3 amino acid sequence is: CASSQDFRDRVQETQYF. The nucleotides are TGCGCCAGCAGCCAAGACTTCCGGGACAGGGTCCAAGAGACCCAGTACTTC.